A single T cell receptor beta chain is shown here with its context. The antigen is not known. As for treatment: around 19 received Ad26.COV2.S at low or high dose, single or two shots; roughly five received placebo; per-sample allocation not given. Sample collection was performed on day 63 after the first vaccine or placebo injection. The donor's status was that of an adult aged 18-55 years in Boston. The sample comes from a study of Ad26.COV2.S vaccination and SARS-CoV-2 variants. Study overall: Participant was drawn from the COV1001 Ad26.COV2.S trial arm.

V trimming: 3 bases; J trimming: 5 bases; junction bases outside the gene matches: 6. Germline lookup yields CDR1 SGHNT and CDR2 YYREEE (reference sequence). The CDR3 covers 15 residues. Study-wide findings and caveats: After vaccination, reports described spike-specific CD8+ and CD4+ T cell responses as showing substantial breadth. Total responses of T cells may have been underestimated by the analyses of TCR breadth and depth.

TCRdb's table, derived via immunoSEQ multiplex PCR, lists solely in-frame clones and lacks some. The sample includes a few hundred thousand clones, about 90% seen only once; the top ten take about 4.4%. The receptor was derived from a person aged 18-65 years who received the Ad26.COV2.S COVID-19 vaccine or a placebo. The chain employs TRBV5-4 and TRBJ2-5; TRBD1 matches at 11 bases. Sequenced here: peripheral blood, sampled in a trial of Ad26.COV2.S vaccine versus placebo. The CDR3 DNA reads TGTGCCAGCAGCTCCACCGGGACAGGGGGTGAGACCCAGTACTTC. Its protein product is CASSSTGTGGETQYF.